This T cell receptor beta chain appears in the sequencing data of a study of response to subunit inactivated influenza vaccine. Regarding the study as a whole: Few additional T cells are recruited per seasonal influenza vaccination, authors suggested.

Concerning this clonotype: What it binds is not known.

TCRdb processed the RT-PCR reads anew with MiXCR; each CDR3 protein has one entry. The table has about 500,000 distinct CDR3 sequences, 15% to 20% seen once. Germline V gives CDR1 SGHTA, CDR2 FQGNSA. The germline V and J ends were trimmed by 5 bases and 4 bases, with 15 bases remaining between them. This CDR3 is built from 15 residues. V gene TRBV7-2 combines with J gene TRBJ2-1; a possible D gene is TRBD2 (6 bases). The sequenced sample was CD4+ T cells sorted from PBMCs, obtained about 23 months after vaccination. This TCR derives from a man aged 50-75 years who received an inactivated influenza vaccine. The CDR3 region is CASSLDSAGYNEQFF. Written as DNA, the CDR3 is TGTGCCAGCAGCCTTGACTCGGCGGGATACAATGAGCAGTTCTTC.